A selection of T cell receptor beta chains follows, all from one sample in a study of shared clonotypes between healthy human individuals. The assay was immunoSEQ multiplex PCR, and TCRdb's table has in-frame clones only and misses some. The sample has roughly 2.1 million clones, just over 90% seen once. The material sequenced was naive CD8+ T cells from PBMCs. The receptor set was obtained from a man aged 18 to 29 in good health. Some clones in this sample may be carry-over from other donors' samples. The CDR3 runs from the conserved cysteine through the conserved F or W. Each record gives: J gene, D gene, clone size, V gene, CDR3 DNA, CDR3 protein. D genes are given only for firm matches. The size entry is marked missing in some rows and otherwise reads once, few, many or a size class.

TRBJ2-1,NA,NA,TRBV4-2,TGTGCCAGCAGCCAAGATCACCGGCATGAGCAGTTCTTC,CASSQDHRHEQFF
TRBJ1-2,NA,NA,TRBV4-3,TGCGCCAGCAGCCAAGATGTGAGGGGGTACGGCGGTGGCTACACCTTC,CASSQDVRGYGGGYTF
TRBJ2-1,TRBD2,NA,TRBV9,TGTGCCAGCAGCGGACTAGCGGGGATCTACAATGAGCAGTTCTTC,CASSGLAGIYNEQFF
TRBJ1-2,NA,NA,TRBV21-1,TGTGCCAGCAGCAATGCGGGAGTGTGGAACTATGGCTACACCTTC,CASSNAGVWNYGYTF
TRBJ2-7,TRBD2,NA,TRBV11-2,TGTGCCAGCAGATCGCGGGAGGGCCTCTACGAGCAGTACTTC,CASRSREGLYEQYF
TRBJ2-5,TRBD1,NA,TRBV25-1,TGTGCCAGCAGTTGGGCAGGGGGTGTTGAGACCCAGTACTTC,CASSWAGGVETQYF
TRBJ2-7,TRBD2,once,TRBV7-9,TGTGCCAGCAGCTCCACTAGCGGGAGCAATTTAGAGCAGTACTTC,CASSSTSGSNLEQYF
TRBJ2-2,NA,NA,TRBV9,TGTGCCAGCAGCGAGACAGGGAACACCGGGGAGCTGTTTTTT,CASSETGNTGELFF
TRBJ2-1,NA,NA,TRBV7-2,TGTGCCAGCAGCTTAAGTGGGGGGATAGGCTCCTACAATGAGCAGTTCTTC,CASSLSGGIGSYNEQFF
TRBJ1-2,NA,NA,TRBV27,TGTGCCAGCAGTTCCGGACAAAACTATGGCTACACCTTC,CASSSGQNYGYTF
TRBJ2-1,TRBD2,once,TRBV7-9,TGTGCCAGCAGCTCTTCCTCTAGCGGCCCGTACAATGAGCAGTTCTTC,CASSSSSSGPYNEQFF
TRBJ1-1,NA,few,TRBV29-1,TGCAGCGTTGATGGGAGCACTGAAGCTTTCTTT,CSVDGSTEAFF
TRBJ2-1,TRBD2,NA,TRBV28,TGTGCCAGCAGTTTTTTCGCCCAGGCGGGAGCCTACAATGAGCAGTTCTTC,CASSFFAQAGAYNEQFF
TRBJ2-7,NA,NA,TRBV9,TGTGCCAGCAGCGTAGCGCGGGCGGATTACGAGCAGTACTTC,CASSVARADYEQYF
TRBJ2-7,NA,NA,TRBV6-1,TGTGCCAGCAAGGGACTCCGTTCCTACGAGCAGTACTTC,CASKGLRSYEQYF
TRBJ2-5,NA,NA,TRBV9,TGTGCCAGCAGCCCCCCCGGGGAGGGGGTCCAAGAGACCCAGTACTTC,CASSPPGEGVQETQYF
TRBJ2-5,NA,NA,TRBV4-1,TGCGCCAGCAGCCAAGAAATTTGGAGGCAGGAGACCCAGTACTTC,CASSQEIWRQETQYF
TRBJ1-1,NA,once,TRBV4-3,TGCGCCAGCAGCCAAGATAGAGGTAACACTGAAGCTTTCTTT,CASSQDRGNTEAFF
TRBJ1-2,NA,NA,TRBV20-1,TGCAGTGCGGAGTTATATGGCTACACCTTC,CSAELYGYTF
TRBJ2-3,TRBD1,NA,TRBV7-9,TGTGCCAGCAGCTTATTGGACAGGTACACAGATACGCAGTATTTT,CASSLLDRYTDTQYF
TRBJ2-4,TRBD2,once,TRBV19,TGTGCCAGCAGACTAGCGGGACTCCTCGGGAACATTCAGTACTTC,CASRLAGLLGNIQYF
TRBJ2-7,TRBD1,NA,TRBV7-9,TGTGCCAGCAGCTTAGGGTCGGGACAGACCTACGAGCAGTACTTC,CASSLGSGQTYEQYF
TRBJ1-3,NA,once,TRBV10-1,TGCGCTTTGCTTCTCTCTGGAAACACCATATATTTT,CALLLSGNTIYF
TRBJ1-1,NA,NA,TRBV6-5,TGTGCCAGCAGTTACGCCGATATGAACACTGAAGCTTTCTTT,CASSYADMNTEAFF
TRBJ1-5,NA,NA,TRBV30,TGTGCCTGGGGGACTAGTCAGCCCCAGCATTTT,CAWGTSQPQHF
TRBJ1-1,TRBD1,NA,TRBV7-6,TGTGCCAGCAGCTTGGCTACTTGGGACAGGGGTTGGACTGAAGCTTTCTTT,CASSLATWDRGWTEAFF
TRBJ2-5,NA,NA,TRBV28,TGTGCCAGCAGTCCAGGAGAGGAGACCCAGTACTTC,CASSPGEETQYF
TRBJ2-7,TRBD1,NA,TRBV28,TGTGCCAGCAGTTTGGACAGGACCTACGAGCAGTACTTC,CASSLDRTYEQYF
TRBJ2-1,NA,NA,TRBV13,TGTGCCAGCAGCTTGGGGTCGGGCAATGAGCAGTTCTTC,CASSLGSGNEQFF
TRBJ2-1,NA,NA,TRBV19,TGTGCCAGTAGTATCTTTCTTGAACTATCTCATGAGCAGTTCTTC,CASSIFLELSHEQFF
TRBJ1-1,NA,NA,TRBV7-9,TGTGCCAGCAGCTCGGACAGATGGATGACTGAAGCTTTCTTT,CASSSDRWMTEAFF
TRBJ2-1,TRBD1,NA,TRBV7-9,TGTGCCAGCAGAGGGCGTCAGGGGGAGATTGGTGAGCAGTTCTTC,CASRGRQGEIGEQFF
TRBJ2-1,TRBD1,NA,TRBV4-1,TGCGCCAGCAGCCGGGAACAGGGGGGAGGATACAATGAGCAGTTCTTC,CASSREQGGGYNEQFF
TRBJ1-5,NA,NA,TRBV27,TGTGCCAGCAGTGCGAGTTTGGCATCTTATAGCAATCAGCCCCAGCATTTT,CASSASLASYSNQPQHF
TRBJ1-1,NA,NA,TRBV27,TGTGCCAGCAGGCTTGGGTATGGGGGGAACACTGAAGCTTTCTTT,CASRLGYGGNTEAFF
TRBJ2-5,TRBD2,NA,TRBV9,TGTGCCAGCAGCCCATGGGAGGGGAGGGAGACCCAGTACTTC,CASSPWEGRETQYF
TRBJ2-7,NA,NA,TRBV5-1,TGCGCCAGCAGCTTGGCCGGGGACGGCTACTTCTACGAGCAGTACTTC,CASSLAGDGYFYEQYF
TRBJ2-7,TRBD1,NA,TRBV27,TGTGCCAGCAGTTTAGGACAGGTTCCCTACGAGCAGTACTTC,CASSLGQVPYEQYF
TRBJ2-7,NA,NA,TRBV30,TGTGCCTGGAGTGGCCGTGTGACTAGAGAGCAGTACTTC,CAWSGRVTREQYF
TRBJ2-7,NA,NA,TRBV27,TGTGCCAGCAGTTTTGGGCTAGCTTACGAGCAGTACTTC,CASSFGLAYEQYF
TRBJ2-7,TRBD1,NA,TRBV5-6,TGTGCCAGCAGCTTGGGAGGGGGCGAACAGTACTTC,CASSLGGGEQYF
TRBJ2-7,TRBD1,NA,TRBV5-4,TGTGCCAGCAGTTTTACAGGGGGCAGCTCCTACGAGCAGTACTTC,CASSFTGGSSYEQYF
TRBJ2-7,NA,NA,TRBV28,TGTGCCAGCAGCGACAGAGCCCACCTTCTCTACGAGCAGTACTTC,CASSDRAHLLYEQYF
TRBJ1-1,TRBD1,NA,TRBV4-1,TGCGCCAGCAGCACACCCCCGGGCCAGGGGGCTGAAGCTTTCTTT,CASSTPPGQGAEAFF
TRBJ2-7,TRBD1,NA,TRBV6-1,TGTGCCAGCAGTATCTTAGGACAGGCCTACGAGCAGTACTTC,CASSILGQAYEQYF
TRBJ1-2,TRBD1,NA,TRBV27,TGTGCCAGCAGTACCTTGACAGGGCACGGCTACACCTTC,CASSTLTGHGYTF
TRBJ2-2,TRBD1,NA,TRBV6-1,TGTGCCAGCAGCGGGACAGGGGTCACCGGGGAGCTGTTTTTT,CASSGTGVTGELFF
TRBJ2-7,TRBD2,NA,TRBV7-8,TGTGCCAGCACTATAGGGCCTGGGCTAGCGGGAGAGAATGTCTACGAGCAGTACTTC,CASTIGPGLAGENVYEQYF
TRBJ2-1,TRBD2,NA,TRBV7-2,TGTGCCAGCAGCTTAGCCCCCCGGCTGGGGGCAGGCGAACTAGCGGGAGGTTCTGAGCAGTTCTTC,CASSLAPRLGAGELAGGSEQFF
TRBJ2-1,TRBD1,once,TRBV28,TGTGCCAGCAGCCCGGGACAGGGGACAACCGGGACGCTGTACAATGAGCAGTTCTTC,CASSPGQGTTGTLYNEQFF
TRBJ2-1,TRBD2,once,TRBV5-1,TGCGCCAGCAGTTTTGTTACCCGACTAGCGGGTGAAAATGAGCAGTTCTTC,CASSFVTRLAGENEQFF
TRBJ1-1,NA,few,TRBV4-3,TGCGCCAGCAGCCAAGTAGAGGCCGCAAACACTGAAGCTTTCTTT,CASSQVEAANTEAFF
TRBJ2-1,NA,NA,TRBV6-5,TGTGCCAGCAGTTACCGTGGCAACAATGAGCAGTTCTTC,CASSYRGNNEQFF